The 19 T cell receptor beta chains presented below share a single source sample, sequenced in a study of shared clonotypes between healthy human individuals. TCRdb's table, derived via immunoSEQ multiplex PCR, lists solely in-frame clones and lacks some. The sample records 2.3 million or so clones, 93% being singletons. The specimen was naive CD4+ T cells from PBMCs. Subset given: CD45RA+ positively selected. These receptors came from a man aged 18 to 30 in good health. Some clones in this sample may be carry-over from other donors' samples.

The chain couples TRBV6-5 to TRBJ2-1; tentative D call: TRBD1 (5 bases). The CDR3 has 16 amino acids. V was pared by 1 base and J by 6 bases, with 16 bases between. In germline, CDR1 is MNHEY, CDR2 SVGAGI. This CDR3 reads CASSYLFTQGTNEQFF. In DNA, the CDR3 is TGTGCCAGCAGTTACTTGTTCACTCAGGGAACCAATGAGCAGTTCTTC.

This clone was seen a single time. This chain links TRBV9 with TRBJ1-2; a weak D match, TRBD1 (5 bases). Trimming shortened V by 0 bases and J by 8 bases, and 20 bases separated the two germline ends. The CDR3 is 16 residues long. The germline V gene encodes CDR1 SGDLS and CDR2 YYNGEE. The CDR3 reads CASSVDPGTSIRGYTF. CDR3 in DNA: TGTGCCAGCAGCGTAGACCCCGGGACGTCAATCCGGGGCTACACCTTC. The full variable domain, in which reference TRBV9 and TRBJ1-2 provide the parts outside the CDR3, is DSGVTQTPKHLITATGQRVTLRCSPRSGDLSVYWYQQSLDQGLQFLIQYYNGEERAKGNILERFSAQQFPDLHSELNLSSLELGDSALYFCASSVDPGTSIRGYTFGSGTRLTVV.

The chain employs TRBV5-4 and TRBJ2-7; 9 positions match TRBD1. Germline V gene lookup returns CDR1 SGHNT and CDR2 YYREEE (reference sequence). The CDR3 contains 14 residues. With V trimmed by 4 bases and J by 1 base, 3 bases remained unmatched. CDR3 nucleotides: TGTGCCAGCAGCATGGACAGGGGATCCTACGAGCAGTACTTC. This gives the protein CASSMDRGSYEQYF.

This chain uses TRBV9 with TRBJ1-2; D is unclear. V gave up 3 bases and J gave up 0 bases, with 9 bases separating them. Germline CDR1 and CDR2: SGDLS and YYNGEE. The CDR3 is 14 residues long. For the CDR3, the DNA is TGTGCCAGCAGCGCGAATACAGCTAACTATGGCTACACCTTC. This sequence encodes CASSANTANYGYTF.

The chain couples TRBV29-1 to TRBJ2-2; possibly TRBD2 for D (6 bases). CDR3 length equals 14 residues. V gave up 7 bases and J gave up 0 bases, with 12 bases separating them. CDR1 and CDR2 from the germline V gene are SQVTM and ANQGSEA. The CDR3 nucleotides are TGCAGCGCAGCCCAGCGGGCGAACACCGGGGAGCTGTTTTTT. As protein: CSAAQRANTGELFF.

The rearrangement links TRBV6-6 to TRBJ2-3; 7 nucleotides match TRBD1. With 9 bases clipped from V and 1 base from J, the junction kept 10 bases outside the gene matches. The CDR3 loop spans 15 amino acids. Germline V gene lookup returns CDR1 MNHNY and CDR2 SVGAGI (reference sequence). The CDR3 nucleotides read TGTGCCAGTGCGCCTGGACAGGTTGGCACAGATACGCAGTATTTT. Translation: CASAPGQVGTDTQYF.

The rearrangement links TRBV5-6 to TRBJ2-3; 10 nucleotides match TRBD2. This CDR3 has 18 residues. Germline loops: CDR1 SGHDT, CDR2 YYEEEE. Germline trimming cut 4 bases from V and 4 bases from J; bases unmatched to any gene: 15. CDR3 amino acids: CASSLLEPASGSADTQYF. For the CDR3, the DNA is TGTGCCAGCAGCCTACTCGAGCCGGCTAGCGGGAGTGCAGATACGCAGTATTTT.

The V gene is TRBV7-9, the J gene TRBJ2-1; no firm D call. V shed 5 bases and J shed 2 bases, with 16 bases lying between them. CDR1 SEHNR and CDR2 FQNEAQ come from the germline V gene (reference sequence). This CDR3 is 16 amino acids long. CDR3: CASSAYSRPPYNEQFF. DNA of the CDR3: TGTGCCAGCAGCGCCTACTCGCGACCTCCCTACAATGAGCAGTTCTTC.

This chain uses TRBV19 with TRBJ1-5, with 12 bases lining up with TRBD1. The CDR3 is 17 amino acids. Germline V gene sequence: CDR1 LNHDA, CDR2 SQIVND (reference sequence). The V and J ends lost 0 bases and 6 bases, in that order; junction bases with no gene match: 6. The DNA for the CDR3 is TGTGCCAGTAGTATAGAAGGGACAGGGGGCGGCGTTCAGCCCCAGCATTTT. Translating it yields CASSIEGTGGGVQPQHF.

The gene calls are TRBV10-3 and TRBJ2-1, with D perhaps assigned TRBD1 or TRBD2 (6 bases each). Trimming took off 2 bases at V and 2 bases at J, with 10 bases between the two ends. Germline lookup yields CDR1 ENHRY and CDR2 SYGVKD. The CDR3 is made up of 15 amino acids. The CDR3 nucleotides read TGTGCCATCAGTGAGGGGGGGACAACCTACAATGAGCAGTTCTTC. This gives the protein CAISEGGTTYNEQFF.

The chain's CDR3 is CASSLGAQNTEAFF. The CDR3, as DNA: TGCGCCAGCAGCTTGGGTGCCCAGAACACTGAAGCTTTCTTT. V gene TRBV5-1 combines with J gene TRBJ1-1; D is unresolved. CDR3 length: 14 amino acids. Germline V CDR1 and CDR2: SGHRS, YFSETQ. V was pared by 0 bases and J by 1 base, with 7 bases between.

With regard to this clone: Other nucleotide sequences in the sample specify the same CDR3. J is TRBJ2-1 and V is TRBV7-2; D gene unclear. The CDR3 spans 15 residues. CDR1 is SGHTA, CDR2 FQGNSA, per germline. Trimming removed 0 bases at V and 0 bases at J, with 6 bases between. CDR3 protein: CASSLAVSSYNEQFF. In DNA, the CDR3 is TGTGCCAGCAGCTTAGCCGTTAGCTCCTACAATGAGCAGTTCTTC.

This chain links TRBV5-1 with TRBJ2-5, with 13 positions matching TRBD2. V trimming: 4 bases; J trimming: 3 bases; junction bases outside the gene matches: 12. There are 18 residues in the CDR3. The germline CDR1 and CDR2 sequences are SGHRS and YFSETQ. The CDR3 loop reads CASSPGRLAGGGEETQYF. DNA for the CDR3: TGCGCCAGCAGCCCCGGTAGACTAGCGGGAGGCGGGGAAGAGACCCAGTACTTC.

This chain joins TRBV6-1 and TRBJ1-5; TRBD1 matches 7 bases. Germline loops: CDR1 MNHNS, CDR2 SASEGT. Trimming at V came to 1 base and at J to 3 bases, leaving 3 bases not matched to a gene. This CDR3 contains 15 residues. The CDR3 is CASSEGDSTNQPQHF. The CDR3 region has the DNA TGTGCCAGCAGTGAAGGGGACAGCACCAATCAGCCCCAGCATTTT.

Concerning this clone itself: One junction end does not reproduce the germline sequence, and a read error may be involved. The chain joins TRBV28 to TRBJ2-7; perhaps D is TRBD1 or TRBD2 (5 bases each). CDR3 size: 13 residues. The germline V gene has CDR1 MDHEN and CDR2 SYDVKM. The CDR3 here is CASSLDLGTSRGF. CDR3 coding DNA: TGTGCCAGCAGTTTAGATCTCGGGACCAGCCGGGGTTTC.

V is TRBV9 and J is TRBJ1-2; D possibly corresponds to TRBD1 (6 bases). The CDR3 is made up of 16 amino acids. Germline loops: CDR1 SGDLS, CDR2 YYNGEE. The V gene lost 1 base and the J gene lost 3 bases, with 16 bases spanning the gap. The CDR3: CASSVSWGASDYGYTF. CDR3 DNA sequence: TGTGCCAGCAGCGTATCTTGGGGGGCGAGCGACTATGGCTACACCTTC.

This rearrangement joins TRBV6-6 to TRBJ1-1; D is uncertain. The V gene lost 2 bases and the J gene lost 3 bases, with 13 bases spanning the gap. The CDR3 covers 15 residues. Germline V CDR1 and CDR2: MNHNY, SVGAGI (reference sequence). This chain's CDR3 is CASSYPTQEYTEAFF. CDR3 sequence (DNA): TGTGCCAGCAGTTACCCGACCCAGGAATACACTGAAGCTTTCTTT.

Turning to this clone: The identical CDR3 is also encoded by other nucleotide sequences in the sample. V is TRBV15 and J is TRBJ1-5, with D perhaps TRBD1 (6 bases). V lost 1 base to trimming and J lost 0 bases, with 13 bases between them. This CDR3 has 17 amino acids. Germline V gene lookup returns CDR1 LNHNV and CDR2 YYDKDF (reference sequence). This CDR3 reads CATSRGKDRNSNQPQHF. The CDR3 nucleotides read TGTGCCACCAGCAGAGGGAAAGACAGGAATAGCAATCAGCCCCAGCATTTT.

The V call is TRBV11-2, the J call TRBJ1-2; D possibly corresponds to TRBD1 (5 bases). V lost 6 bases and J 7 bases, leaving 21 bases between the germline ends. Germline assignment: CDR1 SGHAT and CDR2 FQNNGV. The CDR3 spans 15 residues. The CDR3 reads CASSSVVGADGGYTF. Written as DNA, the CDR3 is TGTGCCAGCAGTTCCGTGGTCGGGGCGGACGGTGGCTACACCTTC.